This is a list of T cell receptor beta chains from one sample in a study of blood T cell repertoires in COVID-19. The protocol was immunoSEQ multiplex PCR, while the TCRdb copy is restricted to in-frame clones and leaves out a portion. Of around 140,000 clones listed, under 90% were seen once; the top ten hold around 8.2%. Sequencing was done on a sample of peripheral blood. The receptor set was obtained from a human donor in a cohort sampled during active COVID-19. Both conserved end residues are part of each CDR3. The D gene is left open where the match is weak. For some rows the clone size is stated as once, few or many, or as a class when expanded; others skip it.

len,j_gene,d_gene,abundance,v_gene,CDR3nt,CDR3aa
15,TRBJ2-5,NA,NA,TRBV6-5,TGTGCCAGCAGCTACGTTAGGTCAGGTTGGGAGACCCAGTACTTC,CASSYVRSGWETQYF
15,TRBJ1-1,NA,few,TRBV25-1,TGTGCCAGCAGTGAATATCGAGGCGGGGACACTGAAGCTTTCTTT,CASSEYRGGDTEAFF
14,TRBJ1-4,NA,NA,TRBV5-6,TGTGCCAGCAGCTTATCGTCCCTTAATGAAAAACTGTTTTTT,CASSLSSLNEKLFF
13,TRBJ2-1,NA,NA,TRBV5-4,TGTGCCAGCAGCTCATCGAATAGTAGAAAGCAGTTCTTC,CASSSSNSRKQFF
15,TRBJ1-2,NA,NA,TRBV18,TGTGCCAGCTCACCATCGGTGGAGTCTAACTATGGCTACACCTTC,CASSPSVESNYGYTF
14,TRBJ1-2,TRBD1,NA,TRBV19,TGTGCCAGTAAGTTGGGGACAGACGTCTATGGCTACACCTTC,CASKLGTDVYGYTF
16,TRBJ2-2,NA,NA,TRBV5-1,TGCGCCAGCAGCAACCTAGCGGAGGGGGACACCGGGGAGCTGTTTTTT,CASSNLAEGDTGELFF
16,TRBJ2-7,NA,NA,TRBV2,TGTGCCAGCAGTTTCCGACGAGGGGGATTGACTTACGAGCAGTACTTC,CASSFRRGGLTYEQYF
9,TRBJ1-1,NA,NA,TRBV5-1,TGCGCCAGCAGCCTCGAAGCTTTCTTT,CASSLEAFF
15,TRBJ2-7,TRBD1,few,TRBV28,TGTGCCAGCAGTATAAGGACAGGCTTGGGAAACGAGCAGTACTTC,CASSIRTGLGNEQYF
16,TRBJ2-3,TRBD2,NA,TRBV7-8,TGTGCCAGCAGCAAGGGACTAGCAGCTAGCACAGATACGCAGTATTTT,CASSKGLAASTDTQYF
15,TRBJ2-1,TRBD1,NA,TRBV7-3,TGTGCCAGCAGCTTCACGAGGGGGCCCTACAATGAGCAGTTCTTC,CASSFTRGPYNEQFF
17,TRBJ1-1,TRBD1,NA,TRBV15,TGTGCCACCAGCAGAGGATGGGGACAGGGGCAGGACACTGAAGCTTTCTTT,CATSRGWGQGQDTEAFF
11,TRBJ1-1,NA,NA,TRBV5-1,TGCGCCAGCAGCTTGGGCAGGGAAGCTTTCTTT,CASSLGREAFF
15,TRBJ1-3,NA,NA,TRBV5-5,TGTGCCAGCAGCTTATCCTCAGGGACTGGAAACACCATATATTTT,CASSLSSGTGNTIYF
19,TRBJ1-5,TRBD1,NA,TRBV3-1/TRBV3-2,TGTGCCAGCAGCCAAGACGATCGGGCGGGACAGGGTAAAAATCAGCCCCAGCATTTT,CASSQDDRAGQGKNQPQHF
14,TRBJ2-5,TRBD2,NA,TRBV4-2,TGTGCCAGCAGCCAGGGACTAGCCCAAGAGACCCAGTACTTC,CASSQGLAQETQYF
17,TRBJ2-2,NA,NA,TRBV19,TGTGCCAGTAGTATTGGGGCGCGAGACGGGGGCACCGGGGAGCTGTTTTTT,CASSIGARDGGTGELFF
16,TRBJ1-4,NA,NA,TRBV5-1,TGCGCCAGCAGCTTGGGCGGCGGTGCAACTAATGAAAAACTGTTTTTT,CASSLGGGATNEKLFF
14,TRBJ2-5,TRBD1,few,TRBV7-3,TGTGCCAGCAGCGCAACAGGGGGCTGGGAGACCCAGTACTTC,CASSATGGWETQYF
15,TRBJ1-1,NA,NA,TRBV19,TGTGCCAGTAGGCATCCTGGCAGAATGAACACTGAAGCTTTCTTT,CASRHPGRMNTEAFF
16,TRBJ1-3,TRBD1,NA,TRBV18,TGTGCCAGCTCACACTCGGACAGGGGGCTTGGAAACACCATATATTTT,CASSHSDRGLGNTIYF
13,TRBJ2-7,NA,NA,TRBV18,TGTGCCAGCTCACCGGGCCGAACCTACGAGCAGTACTTC,CASSPGRTYEQYF
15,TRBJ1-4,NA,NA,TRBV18,TGTGCCAGCTCACCATCGAGGAACAACAATGAAAAACTGTTTTTT,CASSPSRNNNEKLFF
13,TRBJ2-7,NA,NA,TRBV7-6,TGTGCCAGCAGCTTAGATATAGCCTACGAGCAGTACTTC,CASSLDIAYEQYF
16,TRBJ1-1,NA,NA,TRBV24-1,TGTGCCACCAGTGATTCATCGGGTAGGCTCAACACTGAAGCTTTCTTT,CATSDSSGRLNTEAFF
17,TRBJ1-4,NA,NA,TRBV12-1,TGTGCCAGCAGCCTGGGACAAGACCTAGCAACTAATGAAAAACTGTTTTTT,CASSLGQDLATNEKLFF
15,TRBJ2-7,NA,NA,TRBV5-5,TGTGCCAGCAGCTTCGGGACACTTAGCTCCTACGAGCAGTACTTC,CASSFGTLSSYEQYF
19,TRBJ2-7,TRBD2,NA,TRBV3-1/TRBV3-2,TGTGCCAGCAGCCAACTTAGCGGGAGCTCCAAGGGTCTCTCCTACGAGCAGTACTTC,CASSQLSGSSKGLSYEQYF
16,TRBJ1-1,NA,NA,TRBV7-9,TGTGCCAGCAGCCACTTTCAGCAGGGGAAACACACTGAAGCTTTCTTT,CASSHFQQGKHTEAFF
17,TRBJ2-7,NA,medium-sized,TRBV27,TGTGCCAGCAGACAGACAGGAATAGGGTCGGGGTTGTACGAGCAGTACTTC,CASRQTGIGSGLYEQYF
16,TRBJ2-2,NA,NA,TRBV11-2,TGTGCCAGCAGCTTAGCCCAGGGGTCGGTCACCGGGGAGCTGTTTTTT,CASSLAQGSVTGELFF
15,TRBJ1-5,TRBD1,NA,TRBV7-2,TGTGCCAGCAGCAAAGGACAGGGGGTGAATCAGCCCCAGCATTTT,CASSKGQGVNQPQHF
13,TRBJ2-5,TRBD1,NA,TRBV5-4,TGTGCCAGCAGCCCGACAGGGAAAGAGACCCAGTACTTC,CASSPTGKETQYF
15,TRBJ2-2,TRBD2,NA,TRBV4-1,TGCGCCAGCAGCCACCAGGGACTAAACACCGGGGAGCTGTTTTTT,CASSHQGLNTGELFF
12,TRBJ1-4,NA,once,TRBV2,TGTGCCAGCAGGGAGGGAGGCGAAAAACTGTTTTTT,CASREGGEKLFF
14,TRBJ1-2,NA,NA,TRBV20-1,TGCAGTGCTAGTTCTGACAGTTTAAACTATGGCTACACCTTC,CSASSDSLNYGYTF
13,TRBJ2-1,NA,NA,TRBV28,TGTGCCAGCAGTTTAGTGTCAAGCGATGAGCAGTTCTTC,CASSLVSSDEQFF
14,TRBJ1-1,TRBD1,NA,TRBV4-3,TGCGCCAGCAGCCACGACAGGGGCAATACTGAAGCTTTCTTT,CASSHDRGNTEAFF
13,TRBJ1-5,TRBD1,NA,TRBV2,TGTGCCACGGCCGGGACAGCGAATCAGCCCCAGCATTTT,CATAGTANQPQHF
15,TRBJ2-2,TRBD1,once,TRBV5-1,TGCGCCAGCCGCCTGGGACAGGGGGGCACCGGGGAGCTGTTTTTT,CASRLGQGGTGELFF
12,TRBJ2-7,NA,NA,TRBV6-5,TGTGCCAGCAGTTATCGGGGGTACGAGCAGTACTTC,CASSYRGYEQYF
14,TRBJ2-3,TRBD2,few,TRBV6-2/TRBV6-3,TGTGCCAGCAGTAAGCGGGACCACACAGATACGCAGTATTTT,CASSKRDHTDTQYF
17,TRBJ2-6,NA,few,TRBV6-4,TGTGCCAGCAGCCCGGGTCTACTCCTCTCCGGGGCCAACGTCCTGACTTTC,CASSPGLLLSGANVLTF
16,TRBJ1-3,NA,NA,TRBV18,TGTGCCAGCTCACCACCTCGAGGGGGTCCTGGAAACACCATATATTTT,CASSPPRGGPGNTIYF